This TCR beta chain comes out of a study of T cell responses to AZD1222 COVID-19 vaccine. The trim removed 11 bases at V and 2 bases at J, leaving 14 bases unmatched. Germline CDR1 LNHDA, CDR2 SQIVND (reference sequence). The CDR3 loop spans 17 amino acids. Produced via immunoSEQ multiplex PCR; TCRdb's table is partial and in-frame only. The table shows about 100,000 clones, with roughly 86% occurring only once. The receptor's source is an adult in good health. The input for sequencing was peripheral blood, taken on day 0 of MenACWY control vaccination. The chain links TRBV19 to TRBJ2-6; 8 bases map to TRBD1. In DNA form, the CDR3 reads TGTGCCGCGCAAAAAGGACAGGGCGGGACTGGGGCCAACGTCCTGACTTTC. Encoded protein: CAAQKGQGGTGANVLTF.